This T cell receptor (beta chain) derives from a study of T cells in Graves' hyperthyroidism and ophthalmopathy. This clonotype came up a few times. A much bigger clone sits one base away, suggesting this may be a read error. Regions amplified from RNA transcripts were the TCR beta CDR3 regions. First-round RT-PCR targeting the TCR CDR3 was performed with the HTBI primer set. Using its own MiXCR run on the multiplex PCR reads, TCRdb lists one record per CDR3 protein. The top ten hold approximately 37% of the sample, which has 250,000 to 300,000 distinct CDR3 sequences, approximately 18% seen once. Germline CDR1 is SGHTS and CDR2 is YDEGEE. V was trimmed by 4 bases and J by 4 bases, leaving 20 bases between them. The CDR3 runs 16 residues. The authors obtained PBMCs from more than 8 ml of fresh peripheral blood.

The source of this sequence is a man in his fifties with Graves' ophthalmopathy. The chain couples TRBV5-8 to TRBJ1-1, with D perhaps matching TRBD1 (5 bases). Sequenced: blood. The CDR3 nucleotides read TGTGCCAGCAGCACGTGGACTCAGGGACGGGGCACTGAAGCTTTCTTT. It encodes CASSTWTQGRGTEAFF. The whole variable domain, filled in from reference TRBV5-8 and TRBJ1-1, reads EAGVTQSPTHLIKTRGQQATLRCSPISGHTSVYWYQQALGLGLQFLLWYDEGEERNRGNFPPRFSGRQFPNYSSELNVNALELEDSALYLCASSTWTQGRGTEAFFGQGTRLTVV.